The 12 T cell receptor beta chains given below trace back to one sample, sequenced in a study of Ad26.COV2.S vaccination and SARS-CoV-2 variants. TCRdb keeps only in-frame clones here, not all; method: immunoSEQ multiplex PCR. Altogether around 320,000 clones are present, roughly 84% being singletons, with the ten largest covering 3.4%. Treatment: roughly 19 received Ad26.COV2.S at low or high dose, single or two shots; a few received placebo; per-sample allocation not given. After the first vaccine or placebo injection, samples were drawn on day 63. The specimen was peripheral blood, collected in a trial of Ad26.COV2.S vaccine versus placebo. These receptors all stem from a person between 18 and 59 years old who received the Ad26.COV2.S COVID-19 vaccine or a placebo.

The gene calls are TRBV14 and TRBJ1-1; D is unclear. Per germline, CDR1 SGHDN and CDR2 FVKESK. V gave up 0 bases and J gave up 3 bases, with 8 bases separating them. CDR3 length: 14 amino acids. CDR3 sequence (DNA): TGTGCCAGCAGCCAAGAATGGGAGCACACTGAAGCTTTCTTT. This translates into CASSQEWEHTEAFF.

The chain is built from TRBV7-9 and TRBJ1-5; D is possibly TRBD1 (5 bases). From germline, CDR1 is SEHNR and CDR2 FQNEAQ (reference sequence). The CDR3 loop spans 12 amino acids. V was clipped by 5 bases and J by 12 bases, with 14 bases between them. The CDR3 spells CASSRDGSGQHF. Written as DNA, the CDR3 is TGTGCCAGCAGCCGGGACGGGTCGGGCCAGCATTTT.

This chain uses TRBV5-1 with TRBJ2-3; 10 bases are shared with TRBD2. CDR1 is SGHRS and CDR2 is YFSETQ in the germline V gene. Trimming cost V 0 bases and J 1 base; bases outside gene matches: 8. This CDR3 has 18 residues. In nucleotides, the CDR3 is TGCGCCAGCAGCTTGGGGCCAGCGGGGGGGCCTCGCACAGATACGCAGTATTTT. This translates into CASSLGPAGGPRTDTQYF.

The chain uses TRBV3-1 (or the pseudogene TRBV3-2) and TRBJ2-5; 8 bases are shared with TRBD1. CDR3 size: 15 residues. Per germline, CDR1 LGHDT and CDR2 YNNKEL (reference sequence). V lost 6 bases and J lost 5; bases outside the gene matches: 11. CDR3 protein: CASSMGGQAAETQYF. CDR3 DNA sequence: TGTGCCAGCAGTATGGGGGGACAGGCGGCTGAGACCCAGTACTTC.

The rearrangement uses TRBV28 and TRBJ1-1; D perhaps matches TRBD1 (6 bases). V was pared by 10 bases and J by 1 base, with 16 bases between. The V gene's germline CDR1 is MDHEN and CDR2 SYDVKM. CDR3 size: 14 residues. CDR3 in DNA: TGTGCCACCTTTACAGGGCTGGGGAACACTGAAGCTTTCTTT. Translation: CATFTGLGNTEAFF.

The chain carries TRBV12-3 or TRBV12-4 and TRBJ1-1, with a possible D match to TRBD1 (5 bases). The V and J ends lost 5 bases and 6 bases respectively, with 7 bases between them. The CDR3 length is 11 residues. Here the CDR3 reads CASSQGSEAFF. The CDR3 DNA reads TGTGCCAGCAGTCAGGGTTCTGAAGCTTTCTTT.

This clone was counted a few times. V gene TRBV6-6 combines with J gene TRBJ2-2, with TRBD2 identical over 10 bases. J gave up 0 bases and V 5 bases, and 12 bases lay outside the gene matches. This CDR3 comprises 19 residues. The germline V gene has CDR1 MNHNY and CDR2 SVGAGI (reference sequence). The CDR3 reads CASSPYLAGVLANTGELFF. The DNA of the CDR3 is TGTGCCAGCAGTCCGTATCTAGCGGGGGTTCTCGCGAACACCGGGGAGCTGTTTTTT.

The gene calls are TRBV6-4 and TRBJ2-1, with D possibly being TRBD2 (6 bases). The CDR3 is 15 amino acids. The V gene lost 4 bases and the J gene lost 4 bases, with 14 bases spanning the gap. CDR1 and CDR2 from the germline V gene are MRHNA and SNTAGT. CDR3 loop: CASSATAGEYNEQFF. In DNA, the CDR3 is TGTGCCAGCAGTGCCACAGCGGGCGAGTACAATGAGCAGTTCTTC.

The sample holds a few counts of this clone. The chain couples TRBV2 to TRBJ2-2; TRBD2 might be the D (5 bases). This CDR3 comprises 14 residues. Germline V gives CDR1 SNHLY, CDR2 FYNNEI. V was trimmed by 4 bases and J by 6 bases, leaving 12 bases between them. CDR3 amino acids: CASSVFSVAGELFF. The CDR3 DNA is TGTGCCAGCAGTGTTTTTAGCGTAGCCGGGGAGCTGTTTTTT.

The chain recombines TRBV6-2 or TRBV6-3 with TRBJ2-2; 9 bases line up with TRBD1. Unmatched junction bases numbered 7, after V lost 5 bases and J lost 6 bases. CDR1 is MNHEY, CDR2 SVGEGT, per germline. The length of the CDR3 is 15 residues. The CDR3 protein is CASSLDRGGPGELFF. CDR3 DNA: TGTGCCAGCAGTCTGGACAGGGGAGGCCCCGGGGAGCTGTTTTTT.

The chain joins TRBV5-1 to TRBJ2-7, with no clear D. Germline assignment: CDR1 SGHRS and CDR2 YFSETQ. Trimming took 4 bases from V and 4 from J, leaving 6 bases between them. This CDR3 has 11 amino acids. In DNA, the CDR3 is TGCGCCAGCAGCAACCATTACGAGCAGTACTTC. Translation gives CASSNHYEQYF. The full variable domain, its missing parts supplied by reference TRBV5-1 and TRBJ2-7, is KAGVTQTPRYLIKTRGQQVTLSCSPISGHRSVSWYQQTPGQGLQFLFEYFSETQRNKGNFPGRFSGRQFSNSRSEMNVSTLELGDSALYLCASSNHYEQYFGPGTRLTVT.

The rearrangement uses TRBV19 and TRBJ1-1; D may be TRBD1 (6 bases). The CDR3 extends over 13 amino acids. V was cut by 3 bases and J by 3 bases, with 8 bases left in between. Germline lookup yields CDR1 LNHDA and CDR2 SQIVND (reference sequence). CDR3 sequence reads: CASSMGQYTEAFF. The DNA of the CDR3 is TGTGCCAGTAGTATGGGACAATACACTGAAGCTTTCTTT.